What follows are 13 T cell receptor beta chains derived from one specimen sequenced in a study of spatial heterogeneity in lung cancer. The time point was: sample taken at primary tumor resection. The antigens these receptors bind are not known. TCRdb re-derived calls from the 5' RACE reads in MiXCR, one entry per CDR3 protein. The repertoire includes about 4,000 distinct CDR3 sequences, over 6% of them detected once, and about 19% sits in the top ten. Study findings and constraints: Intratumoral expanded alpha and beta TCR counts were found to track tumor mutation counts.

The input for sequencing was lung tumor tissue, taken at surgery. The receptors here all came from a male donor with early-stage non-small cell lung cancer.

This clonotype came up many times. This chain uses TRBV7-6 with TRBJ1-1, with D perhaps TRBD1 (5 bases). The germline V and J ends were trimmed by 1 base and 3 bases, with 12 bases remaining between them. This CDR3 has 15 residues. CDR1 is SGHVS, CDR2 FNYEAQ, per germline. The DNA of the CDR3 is TGTGCCAGCAGCTTAGATCAGGGTAAGGACACTGAAGCTTTCTTT. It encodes CASSLDQGKDTEAFF.

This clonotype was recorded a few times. The CDR3 loop reads CASYSGLAGGSTDTQYF. Here the CDR3 DNA reads TGTGCCAGCTATTCCGGACTAGCGGGAGGGAGCACAGATACGCAGTATTTT. The chain recombines TRBV12-3 or TRBV12-4 with TRBJ2-3, with 15 bases aligning to TRBD2. The V and J ends lost 8 bases and 0 bases, in that order; junction bases with no gene match: 6. This CDR3 spans 17 amino acids.

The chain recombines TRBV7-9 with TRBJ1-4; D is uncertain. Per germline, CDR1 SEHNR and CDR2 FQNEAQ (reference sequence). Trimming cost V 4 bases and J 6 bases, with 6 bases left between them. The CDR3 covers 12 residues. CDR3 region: CASSSLDEKLFF. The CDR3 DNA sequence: TGTGCCAGCAGCTCGCTAGATGAAAAACTGTTTTTT.

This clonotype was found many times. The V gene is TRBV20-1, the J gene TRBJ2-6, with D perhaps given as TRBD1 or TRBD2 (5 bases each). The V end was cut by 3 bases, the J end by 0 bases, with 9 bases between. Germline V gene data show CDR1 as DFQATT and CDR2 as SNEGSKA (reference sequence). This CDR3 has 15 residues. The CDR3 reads CSARGPPSGANVLTF. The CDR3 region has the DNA TGCAGTGCTAGGGGACCCCCCTCTGGGGCCAACGTCCTGACTTTC.

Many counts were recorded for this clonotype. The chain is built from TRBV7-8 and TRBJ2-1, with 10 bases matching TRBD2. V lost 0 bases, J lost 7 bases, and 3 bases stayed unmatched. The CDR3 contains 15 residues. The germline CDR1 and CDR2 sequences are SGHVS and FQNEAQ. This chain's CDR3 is CASSLALAGVNEQFF. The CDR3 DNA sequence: TGTGCCAGCAGCTTAGCTCTAGCGGGAGTGAATGAGCAGTTCTTC.

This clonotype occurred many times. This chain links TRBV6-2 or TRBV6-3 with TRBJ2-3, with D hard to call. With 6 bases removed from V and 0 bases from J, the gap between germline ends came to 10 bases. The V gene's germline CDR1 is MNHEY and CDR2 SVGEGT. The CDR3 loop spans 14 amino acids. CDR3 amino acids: CASRDHRSTDTQYF. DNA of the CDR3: TGTGCCAGCAGGGACCACAGAAGCACAGATACGCAGTATTTT.

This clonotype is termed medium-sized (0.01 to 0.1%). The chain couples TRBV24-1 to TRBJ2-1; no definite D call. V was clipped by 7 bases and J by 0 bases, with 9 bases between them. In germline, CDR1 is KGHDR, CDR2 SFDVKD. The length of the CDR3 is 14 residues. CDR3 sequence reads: CATRGGDSYNEQFF. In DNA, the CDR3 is TGTGCCACCAGAGGCGGAGACTCCTACAATGAGCAGTTCTTC.

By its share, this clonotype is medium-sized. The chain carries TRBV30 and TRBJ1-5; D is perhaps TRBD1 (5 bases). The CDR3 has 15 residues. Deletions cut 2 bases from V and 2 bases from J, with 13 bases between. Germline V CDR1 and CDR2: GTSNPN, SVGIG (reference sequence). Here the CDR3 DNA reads TGTGCCTGGAGTACCGGGGGGACTGGCAATCAGCCCCAGCATTTT. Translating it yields CAWSTGGTGNQPQHF.

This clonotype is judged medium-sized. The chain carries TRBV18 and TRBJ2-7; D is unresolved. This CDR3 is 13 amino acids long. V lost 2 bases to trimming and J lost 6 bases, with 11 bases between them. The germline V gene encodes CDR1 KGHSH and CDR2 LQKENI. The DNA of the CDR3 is TGTGCCAGCTCACCATTCGGGCCCGTCGAGCAGTACTTC. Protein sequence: CASSPFGPVEQYF.

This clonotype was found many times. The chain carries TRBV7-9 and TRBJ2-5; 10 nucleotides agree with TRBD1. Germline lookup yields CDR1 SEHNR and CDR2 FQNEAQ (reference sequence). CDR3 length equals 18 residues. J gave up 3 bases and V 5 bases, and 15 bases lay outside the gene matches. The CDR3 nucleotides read TGTGCCAGCAGCCCTGGAAGGTTCGCCGGGACAGGGGAAGAGACCCAGTACTTC. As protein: CASSPGRFAGTGEETQYF.

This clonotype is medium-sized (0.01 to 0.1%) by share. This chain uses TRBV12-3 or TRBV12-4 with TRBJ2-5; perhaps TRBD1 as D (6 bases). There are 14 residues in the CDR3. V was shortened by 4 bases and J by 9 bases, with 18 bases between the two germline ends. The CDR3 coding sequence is TGTGCCAGCAGTTCTGGGGGCGACAGGAAGGCCCAGTACTTC. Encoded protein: CASSSGGDRKAQYF.

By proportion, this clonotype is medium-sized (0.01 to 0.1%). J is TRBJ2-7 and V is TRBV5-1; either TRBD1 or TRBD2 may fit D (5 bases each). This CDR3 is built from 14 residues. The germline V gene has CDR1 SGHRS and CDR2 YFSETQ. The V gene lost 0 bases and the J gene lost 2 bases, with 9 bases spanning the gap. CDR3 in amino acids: CASSLAGSPYEQYF. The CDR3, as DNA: TGCGCCAGCAGCTTGGCAGGGAGCCCCTACGAGCAGTACTTC.

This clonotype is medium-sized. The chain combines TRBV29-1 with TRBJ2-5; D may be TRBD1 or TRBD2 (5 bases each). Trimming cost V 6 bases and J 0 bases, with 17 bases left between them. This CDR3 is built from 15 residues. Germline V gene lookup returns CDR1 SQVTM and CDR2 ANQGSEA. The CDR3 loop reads CSVSGFGGHQETQYF. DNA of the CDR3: TGCAGCGTCTCAGGGTTTGGAGGCCACCAAGAGACCCAGTACTTC.